Listed below are T cell receptor beta chains from one sample, sequenced in a study of human CD8 memory T cell subsets. TCRdb reprocessed the 5' RACE reads, with one entry per CDR3 protein and no DNA. The ten top clones account for around 19%, within a sample of roughly 5,400 distinct CDR3 sequences. Sequenced input: CD8+ T cells from PBMCs. The receptors derive from a human donor in good health. Both conserved end residues are part of each CDR3. Size tells how often a clone was seen (once, few, many) or the class of an expanded clone, and some rows leave it out.

V gene	J gene	clone size	CDR3 protein
TRBV28	TRBJ2-7	.	CASRREGQTYEQYF
TRBV12-3/TRBV12-4	TRBJ2-2	.	CASSYTLTGELFF
TRBV20-1	TRBJ2-3	.	CSAKGTLDSTDTQYF
TRBV20-1	TRBJ2-5	.	CSAHPSIQETQYF
TRBV7-9	TRBJ1-5	.	CASSLDRGKDQPQHF
TRBV7-9	TRBJ2-7	.	CASSPLPGYHEQYF
TRBV28	TRBJ1-2	.	CASSSDTIQNTF
TRBV5-1	TRBJ2-1	medium-sized	CATARDNYNEQFF
TRBV20-1	TRBJ2-2	large	CSAPAPRQGRAGELFF
TRBV12-3/TRBV12-4	TRBJ2-2	.	CAITRVTGELFF
TRBV18	TRBJ2-7	.	CASSDGYEQYF
TRBV28	TRBJ2-7	.	CASSPGPRDIKYEQYF
TRBV27	TRBJ2-3	.	CASRPGNFTDTQYF
TRBV20-1	TRBJ2-7	medium-sized	CSAPTDTGGEQYF
TRBV4-3	TRBJ2-1	.	CASSQMRGDYNEQFF
TRBV7-9	TRBJ1-3	.	CASSLTRGSTGNTIYF
TRBV2	TRBJ2-2	.	CASRDANTGELFF
TRBV6-2/TRBV6-3	TRBJ2-7	.	CASVLSGAYEQYF
TRBV3-1	TRBJ2-1	.	CASSQELPNEQFF
TRBV28	TRBJ1-2	.	CASNPIGGSNYGYTF
TRBV6-5	TRBJ2-1	.	CASQTGVNEQFF
TRBV3-1	TRBJ2-7	.	CASSHTGGVDEQYF
TRBV5-1	TRBJ1-1	medium-sized	CASTPPTNTEAFF
TRBV29-1	TRBJ2-7	medium-sized	CSVGASGYEQYF
TRBV7-9	TRBJ1-1	medium-sized	CASSLIGGNTEAFF
TRBV27	TRBJ1-2	.	CASSLSLGSDGYTF
TRBV28	TRBJ2-7	medium-sized	CASSPPVGPDYEQYF
TRBV18	TRBJ2-1	.	CASSPGAGGYNEQFF
TRBV4-2	TRBJ1-1	.	CASSQEESNTEAFF
TRBV19	TRBJ2-2	medium-sized	CASTISDRGFGGELFF
TRBV7-6	TRBJ2-2	medium-sized	CALRLPTGELFF
TRBV3-1	TRBJ2-2	.	CASSQESILTGELFF
TRBV20-1	TRBJ1-3	.	CSARDQLVGAAGNTIYF
TRBV7-9	TRBJ2-1	medium-sized	CASSLGDKQFF
TRBV12-3/TRBV12-4	TRBJ2-1	.	CASSLAGSSYNEQFF
TRBV12-3/TRBV12-4	TRBJ2-5	large	CASGPPEGETQYF
TRBV7-9	TRBJ2-7	.	CASNLGSYEQYF
TRBV7-9	TRBJ2-4	medium-sized	CASSSGYIQYF
TRBV12-3/TRBV12-4	TRBJ2-3	large	CASSSGLAGGLTDTQYF
TRBV6-5	TRBJ1-1	.	CASSSRVGEAFF
TRBV28	TRBJ2-7	.	CASSPRTSGKGSSYEQYF
TRBV2	TRBJ2-5	hyperexpanded	CASQLPGQQETQYF
TRBV27	TRBJ2-1	.	CASSLSGIAYNEQFF
TRBV7-9	TRBJ2-3	.	CASLRTDTQYF
TRBV10-3	TRBJ2-7	medium-sized	CAIGTGYEQYF
TRBV18	TRBJ2-7	.	CASSPPGWESSYEQYF
TRBV14	TRBJ2-1	.	CASSQYINNEQFF
TRBV28	TRBJ2-3	.	CASSPRLAGELDTQYF
TRBV28	TRBJ2-5	medium-sized	CASSSSWTGEETQYF
TRBV2	TRBJ1-1	.	CASRAGTGTTEAFF
TRBV4-1	TRBJ1-1	medium-sized	CASSSGPLGSTEAFF
TRBV10-3	TRBJ1-2	.	CAISEPARSRNYGYTF
TRBV4-2	TRBJ2-2	.	CASSQVEDTGELFF
TRBV28	TRBJ2-7	.	CASSTRTGEYEQYF
TRBV7-8	TRBJ2-1	.	CASSLDLGNEQFF